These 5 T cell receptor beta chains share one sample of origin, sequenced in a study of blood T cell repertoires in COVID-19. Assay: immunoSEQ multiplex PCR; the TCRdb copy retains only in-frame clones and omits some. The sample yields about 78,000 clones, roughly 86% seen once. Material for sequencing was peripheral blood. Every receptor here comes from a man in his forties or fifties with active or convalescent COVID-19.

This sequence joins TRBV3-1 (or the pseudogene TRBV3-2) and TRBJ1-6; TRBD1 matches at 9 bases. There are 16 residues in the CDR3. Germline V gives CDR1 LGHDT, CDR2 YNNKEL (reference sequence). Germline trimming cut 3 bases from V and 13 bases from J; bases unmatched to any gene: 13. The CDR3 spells CASSHPPGQGRAPLHF. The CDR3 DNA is TGTGCCAGCAGCCACCCACCGGGACAGGGCCGAGCGCCCCTCCACTTT.

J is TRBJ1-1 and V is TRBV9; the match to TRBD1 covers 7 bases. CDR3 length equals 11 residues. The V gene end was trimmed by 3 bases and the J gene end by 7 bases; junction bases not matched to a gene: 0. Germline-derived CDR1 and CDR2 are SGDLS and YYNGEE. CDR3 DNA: TGTGCCAGCAGCGGACAGGGTGAAGCTTTCTTT. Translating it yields CASSGQGEAFF.

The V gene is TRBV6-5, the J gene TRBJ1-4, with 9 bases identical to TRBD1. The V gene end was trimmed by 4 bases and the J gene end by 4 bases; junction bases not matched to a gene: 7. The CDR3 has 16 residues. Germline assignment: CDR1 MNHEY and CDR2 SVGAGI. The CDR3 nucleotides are TGTGCCAGCAGTTTAACAGGGGGCGCGGGTAATGAAAAACTGTTTTTT. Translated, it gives CASSLTGGAGNEKLFF.

The CDR3 DNA sequence: TGTGCCAGCTCATTCCACAGGGGGTCCACCGGGGAGCTGTTTTTT. Protein sequence: CASSFHRGSTGELFF. The V call is TRBV18, the J call TRBJ2-2; 8 bases align to TRBD1. There are 15 residues in the CDR3. V dropped 5 bases and J dropped 4; count of bases not matched to a gene: 6. Germline loops: CDR1 KGHSH, CDR2 LQKENI.

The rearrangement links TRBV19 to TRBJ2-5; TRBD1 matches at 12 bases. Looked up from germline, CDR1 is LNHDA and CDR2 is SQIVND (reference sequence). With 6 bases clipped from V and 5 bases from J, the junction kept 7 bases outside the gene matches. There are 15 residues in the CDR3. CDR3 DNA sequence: TGTGCCAGTAGCCTCCGGGACAGGGGGCTGGAGACCCAGTACTTC. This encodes CASSLRDRGLETQYF.